Below are 8 T cell receptor beta chains sequenced from a single sample in a study of T cell responses to AZD1222 COVID-19 vaccine. Sequencing was performed with immunoSEQ multiplex PCR; in TCRdb, only in-frame clones are kept and a portion is missing. The sample carries 140,000 to 150,000 clones, roughly nine tenths recorded once. The sequencing here drew on peripheral blood, taken on day 0 of AZD1222 vaccination. The receptors originated from an adult in good health.

The rearrangement joins TRBV28 to TRBJ1-2; 8 bases agree with TRBD1. The junction had 5 bases not matched to a gene; V was cut back by 7 bases and J by 4 bases. CDR1 and CDR2 from the germline V gene are MDHEN and SYDVKM. The CDR3 contains 13 residues. CDR3 nucleotides: TGTGCCAGCAAAACAGGGGGAACCTATGGCTACACCTTC. Its translation: CASKTGGTYGYTF.

The chain has TRBV7-9 and TRBJ1-4, with D uncertain. Trimming removed 4 bases from V and 4 bases from J, with 10 bases in between. The germline V gene has CDR1 SEHNR and CDR2 FQNEAQ (reference sequence). The CDR3 consists of 14 residues. The CDR3 sequence is CASSSHSVNEKLFF. The CDR3 bases are TGTGCCAGCAGCTCGCACAGCGTTAATGAAAAACTGTTTTTT.

CDR3 coding DNA: TGCGCCAGCAGCTTGAGATCGCAAGGACAGCAGCAGTTCTTC. Amino acids: CASSLRSQGQQQFF. This chain uses TRBV5-1 with TRBJ2-1; D might be TRBD1 (6 bases). V was clipped by 1 base and J by 11 bases, with 16 bases between them. CDR3 length: 14 amino acids. From germline, CDR1 is SGHRS and CDR2 YFSETQ.

The genes are TRBV5-5 and TRBJ1-1; 8 nucleotides match TRBD1. This CDR3 contains 13 residues. From germline, CDR1 is SGHKS and CDR2 YYEKEE (reference sequence). The ends lost 8 bases at V and 5 bases at J; junction bases unmatched: 8. CDR3 protein: CASDPRGLTEAFF. CDR3 coding DNA: TGTGCCAGTGACCCCAGGGGGCTTACTGAAGCTTTCTTT.

This rearrangement joins TRBV4-3 to TRBJ2-1, with a tentative D call TRBD2 (5 bases). Germline V gene sequence: CDR1 LGHNA, CDR2 YSLEER. V lost 0 bases, J lost 7 bases, and 13 bases lay in between. The CDR3 extends over 15 amino acids. The CDR3 sequence is CASSQDTGSWNEQFF. The CDR3 DNA follows: TGCGCCAGCAGCCAAGATACGGGGTCGTGGAATGAGCAGTTCTTC.

The chain has TRBV9 and TRBJ2-1; the D gene is possibly TRBD1 (6 bases). In germline, CDR1 is SGDLS, CDR2 YYNGEE. The CDR3 runs to 16 residues. Trimming took off 4 bases at V and 5 bases at J, with 19 bases between the two ends. Here the CDR3 DNA reads TGTGCCAGCAGCAGAGGCTACAGGGTTCCCAACAATGAGCAGTTCTTC. As protein: CASSRGYRVPNNEQFF.

The chain links TRBV7-2 to TRBJ2-1; D unclear. V gave up 3 bases and J gave up 3 bases, with 6 bases separating them. This CDR3 region has 13 residues. Germline CDR1 reads SGHTA; CDR2 reads FQGNSA. CDR3 nucleotides: TGTGCCAGCAGCTTGACCCTCTACAATGAGCAGTTCTTC. Translated: CASSLTLYNEQFF.

The CDR3 spells CAIRMADEQYF. The CDR3 region has the DNA TGTGCCATCAGAATGGCCGACGAGCAGTACTTC. The genes are TRBV10-3 and TRBJ2-7; D not resolved. V lost 6 bases and J 5 bases, leaving 8 bases between the germline ends. Germline CDR1 reads ENHRY; CDR2 reads SYGVKD. There are 11 residues in the CDR3.